This T cell receptor beta chain is drawn from a study of T cells in Graves' hyperthyroidism and ophthalmopathy. Across 18 months, stable Graves' hyperthyroidism was marked by no progression to ophthalmopathy. Germline CDR1 LNHDA, CDR2 SQIVND (reference sequence). This CDR3 contains 16 residues. Trimming took off 7 bases at V and 0 bases at J, with 15 bases between the two ends. RNA transcripts provided the source from which TCR beta CDR3 regions were amplified. HTBI primers were employed in a first-round RT-PCR of the TCR CDR3. TCRdb re-called the multiplex PCR reads with MiXCR, one entry per CDR3 protein. The table has roughly 570,000 distinct CDR3 sequences, around 42% seen once. This clonotype was observed many times.

V gene TRBV19 combines with J gene TRBJ2-2; tentatively, D is TRBD1 or TRBD2 (5 bases each). Sequences were obtained from peripheral blood or thyroid tissue (not recorded which). This TCR came from a woman younger than 30 with Graves' hyperthyroidism. The CDR3 DNA reads TGTGCCAGTAAATGGGACGCCCTCGCGAACACCGGGGAGCTGTTTTTT. Translating it yields CASKWDALANTGELFF.